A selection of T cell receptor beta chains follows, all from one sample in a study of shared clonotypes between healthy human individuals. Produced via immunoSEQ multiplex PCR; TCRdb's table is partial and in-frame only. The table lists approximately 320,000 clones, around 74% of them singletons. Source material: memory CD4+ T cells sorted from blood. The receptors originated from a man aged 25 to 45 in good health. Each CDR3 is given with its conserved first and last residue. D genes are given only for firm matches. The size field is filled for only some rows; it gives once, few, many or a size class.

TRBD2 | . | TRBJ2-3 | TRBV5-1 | TGCGCCAGCAGCGGCCGACTGAGCGGGACGATCCCAGATACGCAGTATTTT | CASSGRLSGTIPDTQYF
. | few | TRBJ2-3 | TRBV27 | TGTGCCAGCAGTTTGAAAGGGACAGATACGCAGTATTTT | CASSLKGTDTQYF
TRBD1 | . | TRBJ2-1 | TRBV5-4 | TGTGCCAGCAGCTTTCCGGGACAGGGCTACAATGAGCAGTTCTTC | CASSFPGQGYNEQFF
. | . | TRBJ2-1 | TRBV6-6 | TGTGCCAGCAGGCGGCAGGGAACCTACAATGAGCAGTTCTTC | CASRRQGTYNEQFF
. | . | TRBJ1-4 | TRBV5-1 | TGCGCCAGCAGCACCAGGGGCGGACATGAAAAACTGTTTTTT | CASSTRGGHEKLFF
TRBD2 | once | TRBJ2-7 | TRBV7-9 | TGTGCCAGCTGGAGCGGGGAGAGCTCCTACGAGCAGTACTTC | CASWSGESSYEQYF
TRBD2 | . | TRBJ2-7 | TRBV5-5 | TGTGCCAGCAGCTTGGCGGCGGGAGAACACCACGAGCAGTACTTC | CASSLAAGEHHEQYF
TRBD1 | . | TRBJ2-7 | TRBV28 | TGTGCCAGCACACCGGGACAGAGCTACGAGCAGTACTTC | CASTPGQSYEQYF
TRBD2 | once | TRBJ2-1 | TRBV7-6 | TGTGCCAGCAGCCCCTCGGGGGGGGTCAATGAGCAGTTCTTC | CASSPSGGVNEQFF
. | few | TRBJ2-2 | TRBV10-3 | TGTGCCATCAAAATGACCGCCAATGCGAACACCGGGGAGCTGTTTTTT | CAIKMTANANTGELFF
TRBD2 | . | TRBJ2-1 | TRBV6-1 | TGTGCCAGCAGTGAAGCTCTCAGCGGGAGGGCCGGGTCCTACAATGAGCAGTTCTTC | CASSEALSGRAGSYNEQFF
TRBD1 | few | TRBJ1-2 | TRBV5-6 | TGTGCCAGCACCCGGGACAGGCTAGGGGGCTACACCTTC | CASTRDRLGGYTF
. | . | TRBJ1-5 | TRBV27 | TGTGCCAGCAGTTTAGGCTTAGGCAGGGGAGGGAATCAGCCCCAGCATTTT | CASSLGLGRGGNQPQHF
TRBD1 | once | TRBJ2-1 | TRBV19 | TGTGCCAGTAGCCCTACGGGACAGGGCCGTTTAAATGAGCAGTTCTTC | CASSPTGQGRLNEQFF
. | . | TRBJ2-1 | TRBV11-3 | TGTGCCAGCAGCTTAGAGGGGAAAGGAACGTATGAGCAGTTCTTC | CASSLEGKGTYEQFF
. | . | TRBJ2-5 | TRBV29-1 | TGCAGCGTTGAAGACAGCCCGGGGGAGACCCAGTACTTC | CSVEDSPGETQYF
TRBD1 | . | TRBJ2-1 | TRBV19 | TGTGCCAGTAGTGCTCGGACAGGGGGCTTCAATGAGCAGTTCTTC | CASSARTGGFNEQFF
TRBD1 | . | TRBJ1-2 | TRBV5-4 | TGTGCCAGCAGCCCGGGACAGTATGGCTACACCTTC | CASSPGQYGYTF
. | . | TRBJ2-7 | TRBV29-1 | TGCAGCGCCCGACGGGACTCGGGATACGAGCAGTACTTC | CSARRDSGYEQYF
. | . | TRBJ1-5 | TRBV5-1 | TGCGCCAGCAGCTTGGATCCGAACCAGCCCCAGCATTTT | CASSLDPNQPQHF
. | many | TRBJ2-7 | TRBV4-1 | TGCGCCAGCAGCCTCAGCCGGGATCCCGTGGGCGAGCAGTACTTC | CASSLSRDPVGEQYF
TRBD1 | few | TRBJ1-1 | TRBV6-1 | TGTGCCAGCAGTGTGGGGACAGGGAACACTGAAGCTTTCTTT | CASSVGTGNTEAFF
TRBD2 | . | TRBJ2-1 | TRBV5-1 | TGCGCCAGCAGCACAGGGACTAGCGGGAGCGACAATGAGCAGTTCTTC | CASSTGTSGSDNEQFF
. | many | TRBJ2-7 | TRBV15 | TGTGCCACCAGCAGAGATAAGGGGAGCGAGCAGTACTTC | CATSRDKGSEQYF
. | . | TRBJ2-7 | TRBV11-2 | TGTGCCAGCAGCATACAGGGATACGAGCAGTACTTC | CASSIQGYEQYF
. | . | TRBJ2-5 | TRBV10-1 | TGCGCCAGCAGTGAGTCGAAGGGGGGCGCAGAGACCCAGTACTTC | CASSESKGGAETQYF
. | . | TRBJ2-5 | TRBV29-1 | TGCAGCGTCGGGACTTCCGGAGAGACCCAGTACTTC | CSVGTSGETQYF
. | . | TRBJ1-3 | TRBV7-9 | TGTGCCAGCAGCTTAGGTTCCGGGGGAAACACCATATATTTT | CASSLGSGGNTIYF
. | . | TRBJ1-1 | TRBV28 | TGTGCCAGCACCCGGTTAGGGTTTGAAGCTTTCTTT | CASTRLGFEAFF
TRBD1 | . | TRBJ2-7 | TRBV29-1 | TGCAGCGTTGAGTTGCAGGGGGACGAGCAGTACTTC | CSVELQGDEQYF
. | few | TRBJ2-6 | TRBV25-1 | TGTGCCAGCAGTACAGGACGGCACACTGGGGCCAACGTCCTGACTTTC | CASSTGRHTGANVLTF
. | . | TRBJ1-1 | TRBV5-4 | TGTGCCAGCAGCTTGTTCGGAGGCGCTGAAGCTTTCTTT | CASSLFGGAEAFF
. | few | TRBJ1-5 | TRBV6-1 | TGTGCCAGCCTATTCGATAGCAATCAGCCCCAGCATTTT | CASLFDSNQPQHF
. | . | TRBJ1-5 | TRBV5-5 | TGTGCCAGCAGCACCGAGGGGACGGGGCCCCAGCATTTT | CASSTEGTGPQHF
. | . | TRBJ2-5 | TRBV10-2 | TGCGCCAGCAGTGGGGCAGCTAGCCGGGAGACCCAGTACTTC | CASSGAASRETQYF
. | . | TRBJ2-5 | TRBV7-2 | TGTGCCAGCAGCTTAGCGGGTTGGCGTCAGAAAGAGACCCAGTACTTC | CASSLAGWRQKETQYF
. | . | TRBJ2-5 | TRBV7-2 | TGTGCCAGCAGCTTATCCTGGCAAGAGACCCAGTACTTC | CASSLSWQETQYF
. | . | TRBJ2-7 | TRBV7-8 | TGTGCCAGCAGCCTAACCGGGATCCCCTACGAGCAGTACTTC | CASSLTGIPYEQYF
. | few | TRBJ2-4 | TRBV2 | TGTGCCAGCAGTGTCGAGGGCGCGGGTGCCAAAAACATTCAGTACTTC | CASSVEGAGAKNIQYF
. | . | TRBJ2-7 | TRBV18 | TGTGCCAGCTCACCATCCACTAATGGGGGATCCGAGCAGTACTTC | CASSPSTNGGSEQYF
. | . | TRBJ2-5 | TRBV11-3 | TGTGCCAGCAGCGCTGCAGGACTATCGGAGACCCAGTACTTC | CASSAAGLSETQYF
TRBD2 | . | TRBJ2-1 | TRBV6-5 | TGTGCCAGCAGTATGGGACTAGCGGGAGTTGAGCAGTTCTTC | CASSMGLAGVEQFF
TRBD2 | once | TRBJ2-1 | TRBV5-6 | TGTGCCAGCAGCTCACTCGGGAGAGGGAGGGATGAGCAGTTCTTC | CASSSLGRGRDEQFF
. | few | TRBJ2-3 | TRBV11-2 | TGTGCCAGCAGCACAGGGAGGAGGAGCACAGATACGCAGTATTTT | CASSTGRRSTDTQYF
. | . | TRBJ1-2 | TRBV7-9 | TGTGCCAGCAGCTTAGGGACAGCTAACTATGGCTACACCTTC | CASSLGTANYGYTF
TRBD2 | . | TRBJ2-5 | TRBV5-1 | TGCGCCAGCAGCTTTGACCCCGCTCGGGGGGATGAAGAGACCCAGTACTTC | CASSFDPARGDEETQYF
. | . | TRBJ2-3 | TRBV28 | TGTGCCAGCAGTTTACGGTTAACAGATACGCAGTATTTT | CASSLRLTDTQYF
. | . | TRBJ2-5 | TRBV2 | TGTGCCAGCAGTGAACGGGGCCAAGAGACCCAGTACTTC | CASSERGQETQYF
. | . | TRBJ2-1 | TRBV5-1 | TGCGCCAGCAGCTTTGTTCTACAAAGCTCCTACAATGAGCAGTTCTTC | CASSFVLQSSYNEQFF
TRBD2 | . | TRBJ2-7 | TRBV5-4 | TGTGCCAGCAGCTCCCCCGGGACTAGCATCAACGAGCAGTACTTC | CASSSPGTSINEQYF
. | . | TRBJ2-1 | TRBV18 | TGTGCCAGCTCACCACTTCCGCCTCGGGACATACTCCTCAATGAGCAGTTCTTC | CASSPLPPRDILLNEQFF
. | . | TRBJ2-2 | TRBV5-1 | TGCGCCAGCAGCTTGTTTGCGGTCTCCGGGGAGCTGTTTTTT | CASSLFAVSGELFF
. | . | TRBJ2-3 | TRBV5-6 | TGTGCCAGCAGCTTGGAGCTCACAGATACGCAGTATTTT | CASSLELTDTQYF